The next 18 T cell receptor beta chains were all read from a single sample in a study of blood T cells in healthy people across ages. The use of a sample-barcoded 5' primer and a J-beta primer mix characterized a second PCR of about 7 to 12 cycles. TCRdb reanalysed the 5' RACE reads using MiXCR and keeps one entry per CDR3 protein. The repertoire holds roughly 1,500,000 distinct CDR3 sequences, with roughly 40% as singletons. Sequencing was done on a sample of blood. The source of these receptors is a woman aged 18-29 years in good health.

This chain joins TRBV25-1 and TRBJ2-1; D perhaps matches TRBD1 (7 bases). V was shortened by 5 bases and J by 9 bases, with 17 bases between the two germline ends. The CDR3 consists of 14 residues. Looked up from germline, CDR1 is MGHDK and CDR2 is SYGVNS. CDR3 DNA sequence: TGTGCCAGCAGTACCCAGGGGGGAGGCAGTGAGCAGTTCTTC. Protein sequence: CASSTQGGGSEQFF. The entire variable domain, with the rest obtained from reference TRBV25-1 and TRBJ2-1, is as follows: EADIYQTPRYLVIGTGKKITLECSQTMGHDKMYWYQQDPGMELHLIHYSYGVNSTEKGDLSSESTVSRIRTEHFPLTLESARPSHTSQYLCASSTQGGGSEQFFGPGTRLTVL.

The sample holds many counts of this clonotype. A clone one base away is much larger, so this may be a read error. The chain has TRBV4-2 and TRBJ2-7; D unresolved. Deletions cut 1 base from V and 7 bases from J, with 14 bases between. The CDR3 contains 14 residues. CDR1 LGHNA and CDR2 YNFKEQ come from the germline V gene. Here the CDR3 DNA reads TGTGCCAGCAGCCAAGTGGGTCACGACAATGAGCAGTACTTC. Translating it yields CASSQVGHDNEQYF.

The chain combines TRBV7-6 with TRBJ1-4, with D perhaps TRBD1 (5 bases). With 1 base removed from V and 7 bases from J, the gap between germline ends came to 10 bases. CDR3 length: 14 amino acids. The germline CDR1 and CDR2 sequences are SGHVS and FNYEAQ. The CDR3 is CASSLDRIAEKLFF. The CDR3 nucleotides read TGTGCCAGCAGCTTAGACAGGATAGCTGAAAAACTGTTTTTT. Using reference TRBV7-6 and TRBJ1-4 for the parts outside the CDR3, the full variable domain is GAGVSQSPRYKVTKRGQDVALRCDPISGHVSLYWYRQALGQGPEFLTYFNYEAQQDKSGLPNDRFSAERPEGSISTLTIQRTEQRDSAMYRCASSLDRIAEKLFFGSGTQLSVL.

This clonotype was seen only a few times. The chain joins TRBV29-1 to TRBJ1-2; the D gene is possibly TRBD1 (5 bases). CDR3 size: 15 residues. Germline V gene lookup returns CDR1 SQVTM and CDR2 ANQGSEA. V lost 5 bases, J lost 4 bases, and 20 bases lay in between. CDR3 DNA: TGCAGCGTTCCGACAGAGGCACTAAGAGGCTATGGCTACACCTTC. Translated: CSVPTEALRGYGYTF.

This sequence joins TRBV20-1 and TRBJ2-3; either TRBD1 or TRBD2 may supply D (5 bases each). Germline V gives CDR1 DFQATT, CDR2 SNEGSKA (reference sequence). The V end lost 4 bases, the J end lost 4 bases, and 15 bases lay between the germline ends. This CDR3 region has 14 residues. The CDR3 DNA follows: TGCAGTGCTACGGGACGAGCTGACTCAGATACGCAGTATTTT. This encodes CSATGRADSDTQYF.

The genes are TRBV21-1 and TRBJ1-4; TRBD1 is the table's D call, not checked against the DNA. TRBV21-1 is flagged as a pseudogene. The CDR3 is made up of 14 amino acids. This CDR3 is CARNVPPFNEKLFF. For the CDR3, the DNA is TGTGCCAGAAACGTTCCCCCATTTAATGAAAAACTGTTTTTT.

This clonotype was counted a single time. The CDR3 protein is CSSPSPRSRRLDTEAFF. CDR3 coding DNA: TGCAGCTCCCCCTCTCCCCGTTCCAGGAGGTTGGACACTGAAGCTTTCTTT. J is TRBJ1-1 and V is TRBV20-1; D not resolved. The germline CDR1 and CDR2 sequences are DFQATT and SNEGSKA (reference sequence). The CDR3 has 17 amino acids.

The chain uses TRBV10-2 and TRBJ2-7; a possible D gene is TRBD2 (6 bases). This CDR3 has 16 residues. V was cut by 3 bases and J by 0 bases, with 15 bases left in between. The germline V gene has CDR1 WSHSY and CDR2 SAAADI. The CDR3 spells CASSEVSLGGSYEQYF. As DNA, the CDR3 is TGCGCCAGCAGTGAAGTTTCCCTGGGGGGCTCCTACGAGCAGTACTTC.

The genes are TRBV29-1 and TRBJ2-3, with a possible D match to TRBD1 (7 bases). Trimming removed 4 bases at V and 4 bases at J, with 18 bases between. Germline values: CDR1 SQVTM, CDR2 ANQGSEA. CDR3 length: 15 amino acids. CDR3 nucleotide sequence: TGCAGCGTTGTAGGTTGGAGGGGGCCGGCAGATACGCAGTATTTT. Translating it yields CSVVGWRGPADTQYF.

CDR3 protein: CASSFRDRGMNTEAFF. The CDR3 DNA follows: TGTGCCAGCAGTTTCCGGGACAGGGGCATGAACACTGAAGCTTTCTTT. V is TRBV6-5 and J is TRBJ1-1, with 10 bases lining up with TRBD1. Germline trimming cut 4 bases from V and 0 bases from J; bases unmatched to any gene: 5. Germline V lookup: CDR1 MNHEY, CDR2 SVGAGI. The CDR3 has 16 residues.

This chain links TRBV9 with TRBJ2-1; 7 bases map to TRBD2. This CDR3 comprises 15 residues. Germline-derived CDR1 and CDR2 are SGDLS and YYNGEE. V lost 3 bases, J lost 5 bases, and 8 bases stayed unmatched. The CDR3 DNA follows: TGTGCCAGCAGCGAATCGGGGGGTTGGAACAATGAGCAGTTCTTC. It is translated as CASSESGGWNNEQFF.

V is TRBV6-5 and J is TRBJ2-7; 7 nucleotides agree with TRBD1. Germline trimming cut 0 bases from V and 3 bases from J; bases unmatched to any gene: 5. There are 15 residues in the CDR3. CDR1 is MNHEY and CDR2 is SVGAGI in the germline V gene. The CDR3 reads CASSYSTGTVYEQYF. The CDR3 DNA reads TGTGCCAGCAGTTACTCGACTGGGACAGTCTACGAGCAGTACTTC.

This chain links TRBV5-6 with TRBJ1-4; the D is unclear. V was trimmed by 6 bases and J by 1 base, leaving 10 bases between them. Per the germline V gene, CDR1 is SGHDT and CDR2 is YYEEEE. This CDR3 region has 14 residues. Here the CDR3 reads CASKRGQTNEKLFF. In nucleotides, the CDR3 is TGTGCCAGCAAGCGAGGGCAAACTAATGAAAAACTGTTTTTT.

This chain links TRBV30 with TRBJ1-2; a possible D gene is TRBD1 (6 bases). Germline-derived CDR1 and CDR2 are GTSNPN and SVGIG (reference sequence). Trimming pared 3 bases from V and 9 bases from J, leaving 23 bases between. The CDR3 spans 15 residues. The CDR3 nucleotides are TGTGCCTGGAGGGATGGGAGTTGGGGGCCAAATCGCTACACCTTC. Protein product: CAWRDGSWGPNRYTF.

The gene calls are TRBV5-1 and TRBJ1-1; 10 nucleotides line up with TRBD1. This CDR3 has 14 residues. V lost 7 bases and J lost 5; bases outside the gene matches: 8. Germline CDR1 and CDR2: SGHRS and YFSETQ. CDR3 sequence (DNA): TGCGCCAGCGGGGACAGGGGTGGGGAAACTGAAGCTTTCTTT. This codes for CASGDRGGETEAFF.

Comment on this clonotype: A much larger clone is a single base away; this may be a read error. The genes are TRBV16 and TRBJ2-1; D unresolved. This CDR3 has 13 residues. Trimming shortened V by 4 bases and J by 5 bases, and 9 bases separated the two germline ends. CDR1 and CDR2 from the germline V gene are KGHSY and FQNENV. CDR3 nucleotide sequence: TGTGCCAGCAGCCCCCCCCTTAACAATGAGCAGTTCTTC. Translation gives CASSPPLNNEQFF.

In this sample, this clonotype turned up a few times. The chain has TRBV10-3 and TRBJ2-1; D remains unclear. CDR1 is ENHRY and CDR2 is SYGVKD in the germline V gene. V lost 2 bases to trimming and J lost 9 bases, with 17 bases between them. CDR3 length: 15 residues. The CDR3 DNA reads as TGTGCCATCAGTGAGCCGGATCCCGCGTTGGGTGAGCAGTTCTTC. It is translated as CAISEPDPALGEQFF.

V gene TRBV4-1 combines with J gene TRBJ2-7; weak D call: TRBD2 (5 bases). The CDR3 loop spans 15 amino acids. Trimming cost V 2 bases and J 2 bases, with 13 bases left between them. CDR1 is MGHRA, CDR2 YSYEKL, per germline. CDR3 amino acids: CASSQSGGLTYEQYF. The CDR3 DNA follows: TGCGCCAGCAGCCAAAGCGGCGGCTTGACCTACGAGCAGTACTTC.